Listed here are 29 T cell receptor beta chains from one sample, sequenced in a study of CD4 T cells in relation to SARS-CoV-2 and coronaviruses. Before the COVID-19 pandemic, during about 2011-2019, CD4+ T cells were taken from unexposed donors. After more than eight days of culture, CD4+ T cells were isolated. Using immunoSEQ multiplex PCR, the repertoire was profiled, and TCRdb retains in-frame clones only, with some absent. The data contain around 25,000 clones, approximately 80% of them singletons. Their antigen targets remain unknown. Sequencing input: CD4+ T cells from PBMCs, cultured in vitro. These receptors all come from a human donor in good health.

J is TRBJ1-5 and V is TRBV18; 7 nucleotides match TRBD1. CDR3 length: 13 amino acids. Trimming took 6 bases from V and 5 from J; bases not matched to a gene: 4. Germline V lookup: CDR1 KGHSH, CDR2 LQKENI. The CDR3: CASSRGEDQPQHF. The CDR3 region has the DNA TGTGCCAGCTCCAGGGGGGAGGATCAGCCCCAGCATTTT. The full variable domain, in which reference TRBV18 and TRBJ1-5 provide the parts outside the CDR3, is NAGVMQNPRHLVRRRGQEARLRCSPMKGHSHVYWYRQLPEEGLKFMVYLQKENIIDESGMPKERFSAEFPKEGPSILRIQQVVRGDSAAYFCASSRGEDQPQHFGDGTRLSIL.

The rearrangement joins TRBV19 to TRBJ2-5; possible D gene TRBD1, 6 bases. The ends were cut back, 6 bases at V and 1 base at J, with 15 bases in the middle. The CDR3 spans 15 residues. Germline V gene sequence: CDR1 LNHDA, CDR2 SQIVND (reference sequence). In nucleotides, the CDR3 is TGTGCCAGTAGCAGGACAGCGAACCCCCAAGAGACCCAGTACTTC. Translation: CASSRTANPQETQYF.

V usage is TRBV27 and J usage is TRBJ2-3; tentative D call: TRBD2 (6 bases). Germline V gene lookup returns CDR1 MNHEY and CDR2 SMNVEV (reference sequence). The V end was cut by 5 bases, the J end by 4 bases, with 16 bases between. The CDR3 covers 15 residues. The CDR3 coding sequence is TGTGCCAGCAGTGGTATGGGGGGTTGGCCAGATACGCAGTATTTT. Translated, it gives CASSGMGGWPDTQYF.

V is TRBV20-1 and J is TRBJ1-1; D gene ambiguous. The germline V and J ends were trimmed by 5 bases and 3 bases, with 7 bases remaining between them. This CDR3 is built from 11 residues. Germline CDR1 DFQATT, CDR2 SNEGSKA (reference sequence). CDR3 sequence: CSADGDTEAFF. In DNA form, the CDR3 reads TGCAGTGCTGACGGTGACACTGAAGCTTTCTTT.

V usage is TRBV5-1 and J usage is TRBJ1-4; TRBD1 is a possible D gene (5 bases). The germline V and J ends were trimmed by 5 bases and 8 bases, with 22 bases remaining between them. This CDR3 is built from 16 residues. Germline CDR1 and CDR2: SGHRS and YFSETQ. The chain's CDR3 is CASREGPGLREEKLFF. CDR3 in DNA: TGCGCCAGCAGGGAAGGGCCGGGCCTCAGGGAAGAAAAACTGTTTTTT.

V is TRBV19 and J is TRBJ2-3, with TRBD1 matching over 10 bases. The CDR3 is 17 residues long. Losses at the gene ends were 7 bases for V and 1 base for J; bases not matched to a gene: 11. Germline V CDR1 and CDR2: LNHDA, SQIVND (reference sequence). The CDR3, as DNA: TGTGCCAGTACCCCATTAGGGGGGACAGGGGGCACAGATACGCAGTATTTT. It specifies CASTPLGGTGGTDTQYF. Full variable domain (missing parts from reference TRBV19 and TRBJ2-3): DGGITQSPKYLFRKEGQNVTLSCEQNLNHDAMYWYRQDPGQGLRLIYYSQIVNDFQKGDIAEGYSVSREKKESFPLTVTSAQKNPTAFYLCASTPLGGTGGTDTQYFGPGTRLTVL.

In regard to this clone: Other nucleotide sequences from this sample produce the same CDR3. The chain joins TRBV5-1 to TRBJ1-1; D not certain. Germline CDR1 SGHRS, CDR2 YFSETQ. V shed 0 bases and J shed 7 bases, with 7 bases lying between them. This CDR3 has 12 residues. CDR3 DNA: TGCGCCAGCAGCTTGGAGGGCAGTGAAGCTTTCTTT. It codes for CASSLEGSEAFF.

Only one count was recorded for this clone. The chain employs TRBV5-4 and TRBJ1-1, with TRBD1 as a possible D gene (6 bases). CDR1 is SGHNT, CDR2 YYREEE, per germline (reference sequence). The ends were cut back, 3 bases at V and 8 bases at J, with 20 bases in the middle. The CDR3 length is 15 residues. CDR3 amino acids: CASSSPREGGWEAFF. DNA of the CDR3: TGTGCCAGCAGCTCCCCCCGTGAAGGGGGGTGGGAAGCTTTCTTT. Complete variable domain (other parts from reference TRBV5-4 and TRBJ1-1): ETGVTQSPTHLIKTRGQQVTLRCSSQSGHNTVSWYQQALGQGPQFIFQYYREEENGRGNFPPRFSGLQFPNYSSELNVNALELDDSALYLCASSSPREGGWEAFFGQGTRLTVV.

This clone was detected only once. The chain couples TRBV6-2 or TRBV6-3 to TRBJ2-7; perhaps D is TRBD1 or TRBD2 (5 bases each). CDR1 and CDR2 (germline): MNHEY, SVGEGT. The ends were cut back, 5 bases at V and 7 bases at J, with 24 bases in the middle. This CDR3 is built from 16 residues. The CDR3 spells CASSHPGTERPGEQYF. The CDR3 DNA reads as TGTGCCAGCAGTCACCCCGGGACCGAGAGGCCGGGGGAGCAGTACTTC.

The chain recombines TRBV2 with TRBJ1-3, with TRBD1 identical over 7 bases. The CDR3 totals 22 residues. Germline lookup yields CDR1 SNHLY and CDR2 FYNNEI. The V and J ends lost 2 bases and 0 bases, in that order; junction bases with no gene match: 22. The DNA for the CDR3 is TGTGCCAGCAGTGAATCAGGGGGACAGAGAACTTCTCTGAGACACTCTGGAAACACCATATATTTT. Amino acid sequence: CASSESGGQRTSLRHSGNTIYF.

The V gene is TRBV30, the J gene TRBJ1-6, with 11 bases matching TRBD1. This CDR3 has 13 residues. CDR1 is GTSNPN, CDR2 SVGIG, per germline (reference sequence). The DNA for the CDR3 is TGTGCTGGAGCCGGGACAGGGGGATCACCCCTCCACTTT. Translating gives CAGAGTGGSPLHF. The full variable domain, rest sourced from reference TRBV30 and TRBJ1-6, is SQTIHQWPATLVQPVGSPLSLECTVEGTSNPNLYWYRQAAGRGLQLLFYSVGIGQISSEVPQNLSASRPQDRQFILSSKKLLLSDSGFYLCAGAGTGGSPLHFGNGTRLTVT.

The chain employs TRBV7-9 and TRBJ2-1, with 8 nucleotides matching TRBD2. The CDR3 has 15 residues. Trimming cost V 3 bases and J 5 bases; bases outside gene matches: 6. Germline V gene sequence: CDR1 SEHNR, CDR2 FQNEAQ (reference sequence). This CDR3 is CASSFVGRGNNEQFF. The DNA for the CDR3 is TGTGCCAGCAGCTTCGTCGGGAGGGGGAACAATGAGCAGTTCTTC.

The rearrangement links TRBV25-1 to TRBJ2-2; D gene ambiguous. Trimming stripped 8 bases from V and 6 bases from J, with 4 bases between. CDR1 and CDR2 (germline): MGHDK, SYGVNS. CDR3 length equals 10 residues. CDR3 DNA: TGTGCCAGCGGAGCCGGGGAGCTGTTTTTT. Encoded protein: CASGAGELFF.

This sequence joins TRBV2 and TRBJ2-4; tentative D call: TRBD2 (6 bases). The CDR3 is 13 residues long. The germline CDR1 and CDR2 sequences are SNHLY and FYNNEI. V was shortened by 5 bases and J by 4 bases, with 9 bases between the two germline ends. For the CDR3, the DNA is TGTGCCAGCAGTTCCGGGGGAAAAAACATTCAGTACTTC. Translating gives CASSSGGKNIQYF. Complete variable domain (other parts from reference TRBV2 and TRBJ2-4): EPEVTQTPSHQVTQMGQEVILRCVPISNHLYFYWYRQILGQKVEFLVSFYNNEISEKSEIFDDQFSVERPDGSNFTLKIRSTKLEDSAMYFCASSSGGKNIQYFGAGTRLSVL.

The chain employs TRBV11-2 and TRBJ2-7, with 10 bases that match TRBD2. The V gene's germline CDR1 is SGHAT and CDR2 FQNNGV. Trimming cost V 5 bases and J 7 bases; bases outside gene matches: 14. The length of the CDR3 is 16 residues. CDR3 protein: CASSPTTSGLNREQYF. The CDR3, as DNA: TGTGCCAGCAGCCCGACGACTAGCGGGCTAAATAGGGAGCAGTACTTC.

The chain employs TRBV30 and TRBJ1-4, with D hard to call. Germline assignment: CDR1 GTSNPN and CDR2 SVGIG (reference sequence). This CDR3 contains 14 residues. Trimming left V 5 bases short and J 6 bases short, with 16 bases between. The CDR3 loop is CAWGPTLAYEKLFF. The CDR3 nucleotides read TGTGCCTGGGGGCCCACCCTGGCGTATGAAAAACTGTTTTTT. Full variable domain (missing parts from reference TRBV30 and TRBJ1-4): SQTIHQWPATLVQPVGSPLSLECTVEGTSNPNLYWYRQAAGRGLQLLFYSVGIGQISSEVPQNLSASRPQDRQFILSSKKLLLSDSGFYLCAWGPTLAYEKLFFGSGTQLSVL.

This clone was detected only once. The chain uses TRBV30 and TRBJ2-3, with no clear D. The CDR3 extends over 12 amino acids. V was shortened by 2 bases and J by 2 bases, with 5 bases between the two germline ends. CDR1 is GTSNPN, CDR2 SVGIG, per germline (reference sequence). The DNA of the CDR3 is TGTGCCTGGAGTAGGGACACAGATACGCAGTATTTT. Its translation is CAWSRDTDTQYF.

This clone showed up just a few times. This chain connects TRBV6-1 to TRBJ2-4; D remains unclear. This CDR3 contains 16 residues. Germline V gives CDR1 MNHNS, CDR2 SASEGT. Deletions cut 2 bases from V and 7 bases from J, with 18 bases between. CDR3 residues: CASSESLVDLGNIQYF. The CDR3 DNA reads TGTGCCAGCAGTGAATCGCTGGTCGATTTGGGGAACATTCAGTACTTC.

The chain couples TRBV19 to TRBJ2-7; D gene unclear. Germline lookup yields CDR1 LNHDA and CDR2 SQIVND (reference sequence). The V and J ends lost 3 bases and 0 bases respectively, with 12 bases between them. The CDR3 is made up of 15 amino acids. The CDR3 DNA sequence: TGTGCCAGTAGTATCCCGGGTGTTGGCTCCTACGAGCAGTACTTC. This codes for CASSIPGVGSYEQYF.

This sequence joins TRBV28 and TRBJ1-2, with D maybe TRBD1 (5 bases). The CDR3 covers 13 residues. CDR1 is MDHEN, CDR2 SYDVKM, per germline. The ends were cut back, 6 bases at V and 8 bases at J, with 16 bases in the middle. The CDR3 nucleotides are TGTGCCAGCAGCGAAGTAGACAGTCAAGGCTACACCTTC. Protein product: CASSEVDSQGYTF.

The rearrangement joins TRBV25-1 to TRBJ2-2; TRBD2 agrees at 9 bases. This CDR3 contains 14 residues. Germline V gene data show CDR1 as MGHDK and CDR2 as SYGVNS. The CDR3 reads CATSGPGDTGELFF. The CDR3 DNA is TGTGCTACTAGCGGGCCTGGGGACACCGGGGAGCTGTTTTTT.

This chain uses TRBV5-1 with TRBJ2-5, with 14 positions matching TRBD2. V dropped 4 bases and J dropped 1; count of bases not matched to a gene: 9. This CDR3 contains 18 residues. The germline CDR1 and CDR2 sequences are SGHRS and YFSETQ. CDR3 protein: CASSTGTSGRNLQETQYF. DNA of the CDR3: TGCGCCAGCAGCACCGGGACTAGCGGGAGAAATCTCCAAGAGACCCAGTACTTC.

The CDR3 sequence is CASGLGEVNEQFF. In DNA form, the CDR3 reads TGTGCTAGTGGTTTGGGGGAAGTCAATGAGCAGTTCTTC. The rearrangement joins TRBV12-5 to TRBJ2-1, with D hard to call. The V gene lost 1 base and the J gene lost 6 bases, with 7 bases spanning the gap. Per the germline V gene, CDR1 is LGHNT and CDR2 is FRNRAP. This CDR3 has 13 amino acids.

CDR3 DNA: TGTGCCAGCAGCCGAGACAGGGAGGGTGAAGCTTTCTTT. Translation: CASSRDREGEAFF. The chain carries TRBV5-4 and TRBJ1-1, with 7 bases that match TRBD1. The trim removed 4 bases at V and 7 bases at J, leaving 7 bases unmatched. Germline CDR1 and CDR2: SGHNT and YYREEE (reference sequence). The CDR3 runs to 13 residues.

This rearrangement joins TRBV3-1 (or the pseudogene TRBV3-2) to TRBJ1-1, with a possible D match to TRBD1 (6 bases). Trimming stripped 4 bases from V and 1 base from J, with 10 bases between. The V gene's germline CDR1 is LGHDT and CDR2 YNNKEL (reference sequence). The CDR3 has 14 amino acids. Written as DNA, the CDR3 is TGTGCCAGCAGCCGGGACACTAGGAACACTGAAGCTTTCTTT. Translation: CASSRDTRNTEAFF.

The chain is built from TRBV19 and TRBJ1-2, with 8 bases that match TRBD1. This CDR3 has 14 amino acids. The germline gives CDR1 LNHDA, CDR2 SQIVND (reference sequence). V dropped 6 bases and J dropped 7; count of bases not matched to a gene: 10. DNA of the CDR3: TGTGCCAGTAGCGACAGGGGCGGTACCCTTGGCTACACCTTC. Translating gives CASSDRGGTLGYTF.

DNA of the CDR3: TGTGCCAGTAGTATAGAAACAGGAGCGAGTGAAAAACTGTTTTTT. This sequence encodes CASSIETGASEKLFF. The rearrangement uses TRBV19 and TRBJ1-4; tentative D call: TRBD1 (5 bases). In germline, CDR1 is LNHDA, CDR2 SQIVND (reference sequence). The CDR3 runs 15 residues. V shed 0 bases and J shed 7 bases, with 12 bases lying between them.

The chain links TRBV30 to TRBJ2-5; TRBD2 matches at 11 bases. The germline V gene encodes CDR1 GTSNPN and CDR2 SVGIG (reference sequence). Trimming removed 1 base from V and 4 bases from J; junction bases left unmatched: 14. The CDR3 covers 18 residues. CDR3 DNA: TGTGCCTGGAGTGACGCCGGGACTAGCGGTGAACCCAGAGAGACCCAGTACTTC. This gives the protein CAWSDAGTSGEPRETQYF. The whole variable domain, filled in from reference TRBV30 and TRBJ2-5, reads SQTIHQWPATLVQPVGSPLSLECTVEGTSNPNLYWYRQAAGRGLQLLFYSVGIGQISSEVPQNLSASRPQDRQFILSSKKLLLSDSGFYLCAWSDAGTSGEPRETQYFGPGTRLLVL.

The CDR3 DNA follows: TGTGCCAGCAGCCCGCCCGAGGGGTATGGTAATTCACCCCTCCACTTT. Translation gives CASSPPEGYGNSPLHF. The chain joins TRBV5-6 to TRBJ1-6; perhaps TRBD1 as D (5 bases). Germline lookup yields CDR1 SGHDT and CDR2 YYEEEE. This CDR3 contains 16 residues. V lost 4 bases, J lost 6 bases, and 17 bases lay in between. The full variable domain, with the rest looked up from reference TRBV5-6 and TRBJ1-6, is DAGVTQSPTHLIKTRGQQVTLRCSPKSGHDTVSWYQQALGQGPQFIFQYYEEEERQRGNFPDRFSGHQFPNYSSELNVNALLLGDSALYLCASSPPEGYGNSPLHFGNGTRLTVT.